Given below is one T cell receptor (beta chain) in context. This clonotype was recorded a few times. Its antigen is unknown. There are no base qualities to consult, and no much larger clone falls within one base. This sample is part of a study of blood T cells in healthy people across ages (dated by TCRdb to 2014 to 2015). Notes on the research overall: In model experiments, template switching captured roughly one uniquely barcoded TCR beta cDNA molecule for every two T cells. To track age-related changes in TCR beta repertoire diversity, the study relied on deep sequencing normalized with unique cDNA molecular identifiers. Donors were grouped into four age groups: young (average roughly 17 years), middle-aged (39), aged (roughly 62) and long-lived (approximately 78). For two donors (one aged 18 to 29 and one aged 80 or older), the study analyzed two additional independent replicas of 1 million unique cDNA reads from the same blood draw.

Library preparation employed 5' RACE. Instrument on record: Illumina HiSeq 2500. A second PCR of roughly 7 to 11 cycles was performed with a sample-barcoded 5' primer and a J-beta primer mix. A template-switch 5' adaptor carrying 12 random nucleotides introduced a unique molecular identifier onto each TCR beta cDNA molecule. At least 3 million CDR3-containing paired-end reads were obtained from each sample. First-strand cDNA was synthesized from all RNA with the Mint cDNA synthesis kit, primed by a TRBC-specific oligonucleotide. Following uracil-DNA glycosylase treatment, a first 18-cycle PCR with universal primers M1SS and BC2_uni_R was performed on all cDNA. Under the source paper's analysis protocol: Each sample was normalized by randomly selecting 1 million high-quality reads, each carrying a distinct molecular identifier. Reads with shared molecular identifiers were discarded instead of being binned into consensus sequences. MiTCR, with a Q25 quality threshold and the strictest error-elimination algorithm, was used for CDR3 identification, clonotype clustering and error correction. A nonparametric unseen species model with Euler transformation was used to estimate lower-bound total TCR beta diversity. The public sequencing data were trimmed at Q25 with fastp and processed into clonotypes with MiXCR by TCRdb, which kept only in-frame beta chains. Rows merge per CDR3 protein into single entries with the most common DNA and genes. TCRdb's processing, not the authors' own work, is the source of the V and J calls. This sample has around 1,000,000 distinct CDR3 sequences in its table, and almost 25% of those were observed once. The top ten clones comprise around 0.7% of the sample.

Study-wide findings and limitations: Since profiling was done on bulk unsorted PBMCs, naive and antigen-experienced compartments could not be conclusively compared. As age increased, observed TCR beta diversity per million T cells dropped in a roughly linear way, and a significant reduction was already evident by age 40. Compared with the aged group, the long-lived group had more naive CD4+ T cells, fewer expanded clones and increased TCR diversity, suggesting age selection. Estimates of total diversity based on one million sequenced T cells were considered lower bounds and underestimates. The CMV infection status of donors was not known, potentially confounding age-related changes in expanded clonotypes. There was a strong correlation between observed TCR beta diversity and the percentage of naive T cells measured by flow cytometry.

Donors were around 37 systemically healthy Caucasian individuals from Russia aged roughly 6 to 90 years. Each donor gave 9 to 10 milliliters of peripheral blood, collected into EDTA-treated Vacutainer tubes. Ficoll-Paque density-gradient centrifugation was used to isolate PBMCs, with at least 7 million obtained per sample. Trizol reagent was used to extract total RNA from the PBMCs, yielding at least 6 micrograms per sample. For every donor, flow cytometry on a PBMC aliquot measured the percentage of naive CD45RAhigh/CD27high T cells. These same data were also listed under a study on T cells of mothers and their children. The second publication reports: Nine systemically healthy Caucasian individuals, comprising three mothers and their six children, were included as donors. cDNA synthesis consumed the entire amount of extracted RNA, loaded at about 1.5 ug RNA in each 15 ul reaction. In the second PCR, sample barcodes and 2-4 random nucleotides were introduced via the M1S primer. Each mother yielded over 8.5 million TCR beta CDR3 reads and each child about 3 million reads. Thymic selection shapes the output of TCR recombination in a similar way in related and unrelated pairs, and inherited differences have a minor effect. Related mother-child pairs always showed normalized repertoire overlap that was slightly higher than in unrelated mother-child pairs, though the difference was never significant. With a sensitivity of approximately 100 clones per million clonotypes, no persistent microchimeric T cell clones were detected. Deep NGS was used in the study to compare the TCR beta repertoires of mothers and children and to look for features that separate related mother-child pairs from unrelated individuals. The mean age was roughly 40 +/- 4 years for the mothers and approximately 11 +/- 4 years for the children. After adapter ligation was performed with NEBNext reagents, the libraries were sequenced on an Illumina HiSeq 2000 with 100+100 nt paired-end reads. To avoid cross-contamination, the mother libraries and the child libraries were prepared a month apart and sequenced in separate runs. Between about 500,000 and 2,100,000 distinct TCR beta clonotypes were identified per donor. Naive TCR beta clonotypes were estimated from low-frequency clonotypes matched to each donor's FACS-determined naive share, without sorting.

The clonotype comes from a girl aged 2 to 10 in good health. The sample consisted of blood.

In nucleotide form, the sequence is TGTGCCAGCAGCTTTTACGATGCCTACGAGCAGTACTTC. Its translation is CASSFYDAYEQYF. The V and J segments used are TRBV11-2 and TRBJ2-7, with the D gene not confidently named. Reading from cysteine to phenylalanine, the CDR3 counts 13 amino acids. Kept here is only the CDR3 DNA, which spans 39 bases and is read in frame from base 1. V loses 3 bases, J loses 2 bases, and the germline ends lie 8 bases apart. The germline V gene encodes CDR1 SGHAT and CDR2 FQNNGV. With all but the CDR3 taken from the reference TRBV11-2 and TRBJ2-7 genes, the full variable domain is: EAGVAQSPRYKIIEKRQSVAFWCNPISGHATLYWYQQILGQGPKLLIQFQNNGVVDDSQLPKDRFSAERLKGVDSTLKIQPAKLEDSAVYLCASSFYDAYEQYFGPGTRLTVT.